This T cell receptor beta chain is from a study of blood T cell repertoires in COVID-19. Study context: Samples of COVID-19 (acute and convalescent) were obtained from the United States, Italy and Spain. Sources were T cells, B-cell-depleted T cells, or PBMCs; the material itself was cDNA or gDNA.

As originally analysed: Amplification of reference gene primers was used by the study to estimate nucleated cell counts. Libraries were prepared by immunoSEQ multiplex PCR; TCRdb keeps only in-frame clonotypes and omits some of them. That table supplies the V and J calls and clone size; D and trimming were determined from the DNA. The profile covers around 190,000 clones, with 65% to 90% appearing a single time and roughly 1.4% taken by the ten largest. V gave up 4 bases and J gave up 6 bases, with 16 bases separating them. The CDR3 is made up of 14 amino acids. Germline V gives CDR1 SGHNT, CDR2 YENEEA.

The gene calls are TRBV11-3 and TRBJ2-7, with TRBD2 as a possible D gene (6 bases). The sample was peripheral blood. The clonotype originates from a human donor in a cohort sampled during active COVID-19. The CDR3 DNA reads TGTGCCAGCAGCTCATCCGGACTACAGAGCGAGCAGTACTTC. Translated: CASSSSGLQSEQYF.